The sequence of this TCR beta chain was determined in a study of cytomegalovirus exposure and HLA in healthy donors. Study results and limitations: Researchers reported in a later analysis that a missense DCLRE1C variant was tied to TCR beta V- and J-gene trimming. Being productive about 87% or about 30% of the time was typical of most TCR beta V segments in an earlier analysis. Looking again later, the authors saw that most CMV-associated TCR beta chains seemed HLA-restricted. Common viral pathogens were later found to be apparently linked to several of the most significant clusters.

The CDR3 has 15 amino acids. In germline, CDR1 is GTSNPN, CDR2 SVGIG (reference sequence). The V end lost 8 bases, the J end lost 7 bases, and 23 bases lay between the germline ends. The primer mix had 60 Vbeta and 13 Jbeta primers. The method was immunoSEQ multiplex PCR; TCRdb's version includes in-frame clones alone and lacks a portion of them. The sample lists about 190,000 clones, over 75% occurring once. Of note for this clone: The antigen is not known.

The clonotype was recovered from a man aged 35 to 55 in good health and CMV-seropositive. J is TRBJ1-4 and V is TRBV30; D uncertain. Sequenced sample: PBMCs. The CDR3: CALRKDRGVSEKLFF. In nucleotides, the CDR3 is TGTGCCCTCAGAAAAGACCGCGGGGTTTCTGAAAAACTGTTTTTT.